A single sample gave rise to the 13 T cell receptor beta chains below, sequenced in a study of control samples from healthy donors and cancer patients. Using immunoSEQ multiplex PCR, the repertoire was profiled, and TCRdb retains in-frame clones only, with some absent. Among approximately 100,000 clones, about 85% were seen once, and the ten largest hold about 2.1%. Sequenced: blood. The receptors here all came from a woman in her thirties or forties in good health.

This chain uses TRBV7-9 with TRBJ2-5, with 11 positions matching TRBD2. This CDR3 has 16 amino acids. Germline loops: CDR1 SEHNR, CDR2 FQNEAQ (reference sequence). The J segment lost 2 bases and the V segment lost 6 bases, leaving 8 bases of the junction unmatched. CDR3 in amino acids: CASSVTLAGVQETQYF. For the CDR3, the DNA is TGTGCCAGCAGTGTAACACTAGCGGGGGTTCAAGAGACCCAGTACTTC.

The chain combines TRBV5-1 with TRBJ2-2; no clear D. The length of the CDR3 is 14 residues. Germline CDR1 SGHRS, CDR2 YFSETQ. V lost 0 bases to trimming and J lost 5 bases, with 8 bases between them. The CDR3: CASSLGLSTGELFF. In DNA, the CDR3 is TGCGCCAGCAGCTTGGGCCTTTCGACCGGGGAGCTGTTTTTT. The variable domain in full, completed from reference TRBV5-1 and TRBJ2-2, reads KAGVTQTPRYLIKTRGQQVTLSCSPISGHRSVSWYQQTPGQGLQFLFEYFSETQRNKGNFPGRFSGRQFSNSRSEMNVSTLELGDSALYLCASSLGLSTGELFFGEGSRLTVL.

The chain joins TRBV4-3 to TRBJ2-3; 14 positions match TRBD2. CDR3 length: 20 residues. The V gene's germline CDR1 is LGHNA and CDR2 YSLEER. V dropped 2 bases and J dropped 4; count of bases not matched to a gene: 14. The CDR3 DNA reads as TGCGCCAGCAGCCAACTTCTTTCGTCGGGACTAGCGGGGGTGGCAGATACGCAGTATTTT. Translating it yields CASSQLLSSGLAGVADTQYF.

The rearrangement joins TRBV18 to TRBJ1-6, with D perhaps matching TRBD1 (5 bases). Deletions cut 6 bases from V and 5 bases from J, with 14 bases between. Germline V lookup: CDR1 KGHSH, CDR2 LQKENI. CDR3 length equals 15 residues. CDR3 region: CASSAGTSDNSPLHF. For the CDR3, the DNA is TGTGCCAGCTCGGCGGGGACCTCAGATAATTCACCCCTCCACTTT.

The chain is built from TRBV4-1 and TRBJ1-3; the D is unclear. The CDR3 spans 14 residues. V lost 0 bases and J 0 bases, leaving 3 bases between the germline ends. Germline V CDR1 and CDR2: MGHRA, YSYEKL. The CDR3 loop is CASSQDSSGNTIYF. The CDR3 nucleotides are TGCGCCAGCAGCCAAGACAGCTCTGGAAACACCATATATTTT.

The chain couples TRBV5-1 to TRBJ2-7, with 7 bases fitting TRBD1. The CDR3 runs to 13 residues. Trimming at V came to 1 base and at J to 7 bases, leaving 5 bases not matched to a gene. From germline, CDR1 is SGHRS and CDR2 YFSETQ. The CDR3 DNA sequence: TGCGCCAGCAGCTTGAACCGGGACAGAGAGCAGTACTTC. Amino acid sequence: CASSLNRDREQYF.

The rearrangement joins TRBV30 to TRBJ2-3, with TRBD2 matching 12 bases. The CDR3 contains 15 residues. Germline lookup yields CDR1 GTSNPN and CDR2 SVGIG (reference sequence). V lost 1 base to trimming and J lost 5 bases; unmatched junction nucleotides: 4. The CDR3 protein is CAWSALLAGGDTQYF. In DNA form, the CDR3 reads TGTGCCTGGAGTGCCCTACTAGCGGGGGGAGATACGCAGTATTTT.

CDR3 bases: TGTGCCAGCAGCCCGTATCTCGGACAGGGGAACACCGGGGAGCTGTTTTTT. Amino acids: CASSPYLGQGNTGELFF. This chain uses TRBV7-3 with TRBJ2-2; 8 positions agree with TRBD1. Germline V lookup: CDR1 SGHTA, CDR2 FQGTGA. The CDR3 has 17 residues. V was clipped by 5 bases and J by 1 base; unmatched bases: 9.

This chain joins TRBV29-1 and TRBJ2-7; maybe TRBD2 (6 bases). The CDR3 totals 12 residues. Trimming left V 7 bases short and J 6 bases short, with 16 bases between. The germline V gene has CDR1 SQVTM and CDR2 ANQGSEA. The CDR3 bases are TGCAGCGCTTCGTGGGGGGTGAGCGAGCAGTACTTC. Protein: CSASWGVSEQYF.

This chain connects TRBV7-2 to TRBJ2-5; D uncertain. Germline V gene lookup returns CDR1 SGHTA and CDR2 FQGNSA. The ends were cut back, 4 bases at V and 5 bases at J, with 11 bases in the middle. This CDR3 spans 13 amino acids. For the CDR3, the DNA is TGTGCCAGCAGCTCGTGGCCTCGGGAGACCCAGTACTTC. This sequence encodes CASSSWPRETQYF.

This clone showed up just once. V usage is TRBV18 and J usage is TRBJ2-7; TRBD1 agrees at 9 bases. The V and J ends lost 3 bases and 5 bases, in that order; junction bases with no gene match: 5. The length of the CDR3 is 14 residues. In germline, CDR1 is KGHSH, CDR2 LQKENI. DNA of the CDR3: TGTGCCAGCTCACCCGGGACAGGGTTCGACGAGCAGTACTTC. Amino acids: CASSPGTGFDEQYF.

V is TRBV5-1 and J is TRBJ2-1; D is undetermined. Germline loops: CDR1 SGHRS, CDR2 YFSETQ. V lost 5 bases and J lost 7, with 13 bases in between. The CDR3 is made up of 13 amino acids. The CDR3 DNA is TGCGCCAGCAGGCTCGCCTTAACGAATGAGCAGTTCTTC. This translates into CASRLALTNEQFF.

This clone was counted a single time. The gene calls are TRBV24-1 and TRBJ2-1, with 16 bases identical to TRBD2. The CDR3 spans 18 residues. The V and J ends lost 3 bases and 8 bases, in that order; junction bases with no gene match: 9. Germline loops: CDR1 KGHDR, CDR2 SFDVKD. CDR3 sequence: CATSDTGLAGGAGYEQFF. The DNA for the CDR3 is TGTGCCACCAGTGATACGGGACTAGCGGGGGGGGCTGGCTATGAGCAGTTCTTC.